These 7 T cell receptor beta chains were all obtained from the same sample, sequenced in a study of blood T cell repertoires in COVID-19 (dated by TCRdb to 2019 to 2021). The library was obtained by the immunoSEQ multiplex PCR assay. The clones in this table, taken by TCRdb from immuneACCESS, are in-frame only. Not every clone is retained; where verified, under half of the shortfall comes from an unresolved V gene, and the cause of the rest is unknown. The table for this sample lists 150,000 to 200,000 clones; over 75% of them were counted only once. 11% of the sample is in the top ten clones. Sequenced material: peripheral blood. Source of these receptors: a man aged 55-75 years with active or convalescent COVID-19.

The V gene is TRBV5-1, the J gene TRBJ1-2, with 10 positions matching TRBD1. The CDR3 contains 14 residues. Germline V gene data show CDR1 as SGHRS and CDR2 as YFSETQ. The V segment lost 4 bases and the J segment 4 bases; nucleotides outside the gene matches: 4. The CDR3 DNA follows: TGCGCCAGCAGCCGGACAGGGGGTGGCTATGGCTACACCTTC. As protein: CASSRTGGGYGYTF. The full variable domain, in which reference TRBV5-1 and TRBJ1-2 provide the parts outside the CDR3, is KAGVTQTPRYLIKTRGQQVTLSCSPISGHRSVSWYQQTPGQGLQFLFEYFSETQRNKGNFPGRFSGRQFSNSRSEMNVSTLELGDSALYLCASSRTGGGYGYTFGSGTRLTVV.

CDR3 coding DNA: TGTGCCAGCAGCCTTCACAGGGAGGGTACTGAAGCTTTCTTT. Its translation: CASSLHREGTEAFF. V gene TRBV3-1 (or the pseudogene TRBV3-2) combines with J gene TRBJ1-1; D is perhaps TRBD1 (6 bases). Trimming removed 4 bases from V and 5 bases from J, with 14 bases in between. The CDR3 has 14 amino acids. Looked up from germline, CDR1 is LGHDT and CDR2 is YNNKEL (reference sequence).

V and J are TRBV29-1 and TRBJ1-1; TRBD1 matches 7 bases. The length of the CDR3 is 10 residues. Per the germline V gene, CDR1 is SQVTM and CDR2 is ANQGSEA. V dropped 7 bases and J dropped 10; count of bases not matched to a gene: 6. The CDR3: CSAFQGVAFF. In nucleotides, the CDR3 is TGCAGCGCCTTCCAGGGGGTAGCTTTCTTT.

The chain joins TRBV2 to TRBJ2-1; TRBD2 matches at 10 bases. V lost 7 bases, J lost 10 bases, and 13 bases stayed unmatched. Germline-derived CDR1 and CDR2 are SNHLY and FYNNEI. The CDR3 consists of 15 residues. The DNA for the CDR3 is TGTGCCAGCACCGCCGACAGAGCGGGGGGGATAGAGCAGTTCTTC. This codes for CASTADRAGGIEQFF.

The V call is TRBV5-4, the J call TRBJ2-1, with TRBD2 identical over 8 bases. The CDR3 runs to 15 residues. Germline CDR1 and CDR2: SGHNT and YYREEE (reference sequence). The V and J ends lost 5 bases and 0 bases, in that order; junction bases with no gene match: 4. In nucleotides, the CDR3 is TGTGCCAGCAGACTCAGCGGGAGCTCCTACAATGAGCAGTTCTTC. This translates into CASRLSGSSYNEQFF.

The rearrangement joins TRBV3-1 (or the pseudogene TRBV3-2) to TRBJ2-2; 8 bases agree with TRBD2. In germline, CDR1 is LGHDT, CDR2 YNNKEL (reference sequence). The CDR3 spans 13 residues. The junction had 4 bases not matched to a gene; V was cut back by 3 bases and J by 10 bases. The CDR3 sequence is CASSQGLEAELFF. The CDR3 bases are TGTGCCAGCAGCCAGGGACTAGAGGCGGAGCTGTTTTTT.

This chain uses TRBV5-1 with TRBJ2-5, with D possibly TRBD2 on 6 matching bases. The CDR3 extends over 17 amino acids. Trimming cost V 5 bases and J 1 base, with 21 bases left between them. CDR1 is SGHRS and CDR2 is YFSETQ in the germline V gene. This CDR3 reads CASRPVGGASLQETQYF. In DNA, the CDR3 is TGCGCCAGCAGGCCGGTTGGCGGGGCCTCCCTCCAAGAGACCCAGTACTTC.